These 28 T cell receptor beta chains share one sample of origin, sequenced in a study of Ad26.COV2.S vaccination and SARS-CoV-2 variants. As to treatment: some 20 received Ad26.COV2.S at low or high dose, single or two shots; roughly 5 received placebo; per-sample allocation not given. Day 63 after the first injection of vaccine or placebo was the sampling time. Some clones are missing from TCRdb's copy, which holds only in-frame ones; the method was immunoSEQ multiplex PCR. There are about 410,000 clones in the sample; about nine tenths occur only once, and approximately 1.7% lies in the top ten. The sample was peripheral blood, taken in a trial of Ad26.COV2.S vaccine versus placebo. Receptors originate from a person between 18 and 65 years old who received the Ad26.COV2.S COVID-19 vaccine or a placebo.

The J gene is TRBJ2-3, the V gene TRBV28; 10 bases fit TRBD2. The germline V gene encodes CDR1 MDHEN and CDR2 SYDVKM. V shed 2 bases and J 3 bases; nucleotides not matched to a gene: 5. This CDR3 contains 16 residues. Here the CDR3 DNA reads TGTGCCAGCAGTTTAGGGCTAGCGGGGGAAACAGATACGCAGTATTTT. Protein: CASSLGLAGETDTQYF.

This clone was picked up one time. The chain links TRBV6-1 to TRBJ2-7, with D perhaps matching TRBD1 or TRBD2 (5 bases each). V was clipped by 3 bases and J by 3 bases, with 9 bases between them. The CDR3 contains 13 residues. Germline V CDR1 and CDR2: MNHNS, SASEGT. In DNA, the CDR3 is TGTGCCAGCAGTGATTTGGGGGACTACGAGCAGTACTTC. Translated, it gives CASSDLGDYEQYF.

The rearrangement joins TRBV19 to TRBJ2-1; D is undetermined. CDR1 is LNHDA and CDR2 is SQIVND in the germline V gene (reference sequence). The CDR3 loop spans 15 amino acids. Trimming removed 2 bases at V and 7 bases at J, with 15 bases between. The CDR3 protein is CASSILVLGVNEQFF. In DNA, the CDR3 is TGTGCCAGTAGTATATTGGTATTAGGAGTGAATGAGCAGTTCTTC.

This chain uses TRBV25-1 with TRBJ1-2; 7 positions match TRBD1. Per the germline V gene, CDR1 is MGHDK and CDR2 is SYGVNS. J lost 0 bases, V lost 3 bases, and 10 bases had no gene match. The CDR3 extends over 17 amino acids. As DNA, the CDR3 is TGTGCCAGCAGTGACCCGACAGGGATCCAAGCTAACTATGGCTACACCTTC. Amino acid sequence: CASSDPTGIQANYGYTF.

This chain links TRBV9 with TRBJ1-5, with no clear D. The CDR3 is 16 residues long. Looked up from germline, CDR1 is SGDLS and CDR2 is YYNGEE. Trimming took off 0 bases at V and 6 bases at J, with 16 bases between the two ends. The CDR3 DNA follows: TGTGCCAGCAGCGTAGGAGCAGGACGGGAGGGTCAGCCCCAGCATTTT. It encodes CASSVGAGREGQPQHF.

This clone was seen a single time. The chain employs TRBV5-1 and TRBJ2-7; TRBD1 aligns across 8 bases. The CDR3 loop spans 14 amino acids. Looked up from germline, CDR1 is SGHRS and CDR2 is YFSETQ. J gave up 1 base and V 7 bases, and 7 bases lay outside the gene matches. CDR3 in amino acids: CASQDREVSYEQYF. CDR3 DNA sequence: TGCGCCAGCCAGGACAGGGAAGTATCCTACGAGCAGTACTTC.

The rearrangement joins TRBV11-2 to TRBJ2-7; TRBD2 might be the D (6 bases). Trimming took off 2 bases at V and 7 bases at J, with 18 bases between the two ends. This CDR3 is 15 amino acids long. CDR1 SGHAT and CDR2 FQNNGV come from the germline V gene. The DNA for the CDR3 is TGTGCCAGCAGCTTATTTCTAGCGAAAACTTTTGAGCAGTACTTC. Protein product: CASSLFLAKTFEQYF.

The V and J genes are TRBV7-4 and TRBJ2-1; D unclear. The CDR3 covers 12 residues. The germline gives CDR1 SGHVT, CDR2 SQSDAQ. Deletions cut 6 bases from V and 8 bases from J, with 11 bases between. The CDR3 reads CASSLDFYEQFF. CDR3 nucleotides: TGTGCCAGCAGTCTCGATTTTTATGAGCAGTTCTTC.

The chain links TRBV19 to TRBJ1-1; D is possibly TRBD1 (6 bases). The CDR3 sequence is 14 residues long. V was clipped by 8 bases and J by 1 base, with 14 bases between them. The V gene's germline CDR1 is LNHDA and CDR2 SQIVND (reference sequence). CDR3 nucleotide sequence: TGTGCCAGTGAAAGGGGGTTTTCGAACACTGAAGCTTTCTTT. As protein: CASERGFSNTEAFF.

This clone was recorded only once. V is TRBV25-1 and J is TRBJ2-1, with 8 bases matching TRBD2. The CDR3 contains 14 residues. Germline CDR1 MGHDK, CDR2 SYGVNS. V lost 4 bases to trimming and J lost 6 bases; unmatched junction nucleotides: 5. CDR3 residues: CASSGRGDLNEQFF. The CDR3 coding sequence is TGTGCCAGCAGTGGGCGGGGGGATCTCAATGAGCAGTTCTTC.

The J gene is TRBJ2-5, the V gene TRBV3-1 (or the pseudogene TRBV3-2); D gene unclear. Trimming shortened V by 4 bases and J by 1 base, and 10 bases separated the two germline ends. The germline gives CDR1 LGHDT, CDR2 YNNKEL (reference sequence). This CDR3 has 14 amino acids. In nucleotides, the CDR3 is TGTGCCAGCAGCCCAAGGATACTCCAAGAGACCCAGTACTTC. Its translation is CASSPRILQETQYF.

This chain uses TRBV18 with TRBJ2-7; the match to TRBD1 covers 7 bases. Germline V lookup: CDR1 KGHSH, CDR2 LQKENI. The CDR3 is 16 amino acids. The V segment lost 0 bases and the J segment 4 bases; nucleotides outside the gene matches: 9. The CDR3 is CASSPPLQGSLYEQYF. The CDR3 coding sequence is TGTGCCAGCTCACCACCGTTACAGGGGAGTCTATACGAGCAGTACTTC.

This clone was picked up a small number of times. CDR3 region: CASSDLIHYTF. CDR3 bases: TGTGCCAGCAGTGATTTAATTCACTACACCTTC. V and J are TRBV6-1 and TRBJ1-2; no definite D call. Trimming shortened V by 3 bases and J by 10 bases, and 9 bases separated the two germline ends. Germline-derived CDR1 and CDR2 are MNHNS and SASEGT. The CDR3 consists of 11 residues.

The V gene is TRBV27, the J gene TRBJ2-5; 7 bases line up with TRBD1. Germline CDR1 reads MNHEY; CDR2 reads SMNVEV (reference sequence). This CDR3 comprises 15 residues. Trimming took 4 bases from V and 0 from J; bases not matched to a gene: 5. CDR3 nucleotides: TGTGCCAGCAGTTCCTTCGGGACAGACCAAGAGACCCAGTACTTC. Its translation: CASSSFGTDQETQYF.

V gene TRBV9 combines with J gene TRBJ2-2; a weak D match, TRBD2 (6 bases). The CDR3 runs to 14 residues. The V end lost 4 bases, the J end lost 7 bases, and 14 bases lay between the germline ends. Looked up from germline, CDR1 is SGDLS and CDR2 is YYNGEE. CDR3 sequence: CASSTSGLYGELFF. The CDR3 region has the DNA TGTGCCAGCAGCACCTCGGGACTCTACGGGGAGCTGTTTTTT.

Here the CDR3 DNA reads TGCGCCAGCAGCTTGAGCGGGGGGCAGTATACGCAGTATTTT. Translation: CASSLSGGQYTQYF. The chain carries TRBV5-1 and TRBJ2-3, with 9 bases matching TRBD2. The CDR3 consists of 14 residues. The V and J ends lost 1 base and 7 bases, in that order; junction bases with no gene match: 4. Germline lookup yields CDR1 SGHRS and CDR2 YFSETQ.

The chain recombines TRBV5-1 with TRBJ2-1, with D perhaps TRBD2 (6 bases). The CDR3 has 15 amino acids. The V end was cut by 1 base, the J end by 0 bases, with 8 bases between. Per the germline V gene, CDR1 is SGHRS and CDR2 is YFSETQ. The CDR3 region is CASSLTSRSYNEQFF. The CDR3 DNA reads TGCGCCAGCAGCTTGACTAGCCGCTCCTACAATGAGCAGTTCTTC.

This chain joins TRBV19 and TRBJ1-6; D possibly corresponds to TRBD1 (5 bases). The CDR3 has 14 residues. V was pared by 5 bases and J by 9 bases, with 14 bases between. Germline V gives CDR1 LNHDA, CDR2 SQIVND (reference sequence). CDR3 amino acids: CASSYWGGSSPLHF. Here the CDR3 DNA reads TGTGCCAGTAGTTACTGGGGCGGTAGTTCACCCCTCCACTTT. Full variable domain (outside the CDR3, taken from reference TRBV19 and TRBJ1-6): DGGITQSPKYLFRKEGQNVTLSCEQNLNHDAMYWYRQDPGQGLRLIYYSQIVNDFQKGDIAEGYSVSREKKESFPLTVTSAQKNPTAFYLCASSYWGGSSPLHFGNGTRLTVT.

The rearrangement uses TRBV25-1 and TRBJ1-6, with D possibly being TRBD1 (6 bases). Germline CDR1 is MGHDK and CDR2 is SYGVNS. The germline V and J ends were trimmed by 3 bases and 9 bases, with 12 bases remaining between them. This CDR3 contains 14 residues. In DNA form, the CDR3 reads TGTGCCAGCAGTGACCGGCAGGGGACTTCACCCCTCCACTTT. It yields the protein CASSDRQGTSPLHF.

The chain carries TRBV7-9 and TRBJ1-4; D is ambiguous. Trimming left V 1 base short and J 7 bases short, with 13 bases between. Germline lookup yields CDR1 SEHNR and CDR2 FQNEAQ (reference sequence). The CDR3 consists of 15 residues. The DNA for the CDR3 is TGTGCCAGCAGCTTAGGTACGGAGATGATTGAAAAACTGTTTTTT. Its protein product is CASSLGTEMIEKLFF.

The rearrangement joins TRBV7-2 to TRBJ2-1, with 10 bases fitting TRBD2. Germline values: CDR1 SGHTA, CDR2 FQGNSA. The CDR3 is made up of 15 amino acids. Trimming at V came to 2 bases and at J to 6 bases, leaving 4 bases not matched to a gene. CDR3 nucleotides: TGTGCCAGCAGCTTAAGCGGGGGGGCGGGCAATGAGCAGTTCTTC. The encoded protein is CASSLSGGAGNEQFF.

V gene TRBV7-2 combines with J gene TRBJ1-5; 8 bases fit TRBD1. Germline V CDR1 and CDR2: SGHTA, FQGNSA. The CDR3 is 14 residues long. V was clipped by 10 bases and J by 1 base; unmatched bases: 6. CDR3 nucleotide sequence: TGTGCCACCTTGGACAGGGCGAGCAATCAGCCCCAGCATTTT. It codes for CATLDRASNQPQHF.

The table lists this clone with a few counts. The CDR3 here is CASSSRLDRDPYEQYF. Written as DNA, the CDR3 is TGTGCCAGCAGCTCTCGGCTCGACAGGGACCCCTACGAGCAGTACTTC. V and J are TRBV9 and TRBJ2-7, with 7 bases fitting TRBD1. Germline CDR1 is SGDLS and CDR2 is YYNGEE. The CDR3 length is 16 residues. With 4 bases clipped from V and 2 bases from J, the junction kept 12 bases outside the gene matches. Full variable domain (rest looked up from reference TRBV9 and TRBJ2-7): DSGVTQTPKHLITATGQRVTLRCSPRSGDLSVYWYQQSLDQGLQFLIQYYNGEERAKGNILERFSAQQFPDLHSELNLSSLELGDSALYFCASSSRLDRDPYEQYFGPGTRLTVT.

The chain uses TRBV30 and TRBJ1-5; 8 bases match TRBD1. CDR3 length: 14 residues. The V gene end was trimmed by 3 bases and the J gene end by 3 bases; junction bases not matched to a gene: 4. Germline CDR1 is GTSNPN and CDR2 is SVGIG (reference sequence). CDR3 loop: CAWSVTGVNQPQHF. The CDR3 DNA reads as TGTGCCTGGAGCGTGACAGGGGTCAATCAGCCCCAGCATTTT.

The chain links TRBV6-5 to TRBJ2-4, with D unresolved. The V gene lost 4 bases and the J gene lost 0 bases, with 7 bases spanning the gap. Germline CDR1 reads MNHEY; CDR2 reads SVGAGI. There are 14 residues in the CDR3. CDR3 nucleotide sequence: TGTGCCAGCAGTTCGGATGGAGCCAAAAACATTCAGTACTTC. Protein sequence: CASSSDGAKNIQYF.

CDR3 coding DNA: TGCGCCAGCAGCGTGATGGGGACAGGGTGGGGAAACACCATATATTTT. As protein: CASSVMGTGWGNTIYF. The gene calls are TRBV5-1 and TRBJ1-3; TRBD1 agrees at 9 bases. V was pared by 4 bases and J by 4 bases, with 9 bases of the junction left unmatched. Germline loops: CDR1 SGHRS, CDR2 YFSETQ. This CDR3 spans 16 amino acids.

The gene calls are TRBV3-1 (or the pseudogene TRBV3-2) and TRBJ2-3; a weak D match, TRBD2 (5 bases). This CDR3 is 17 amino acids long. Germline values: CDR1 LGHDT, CDR2 YNNKEL (reference sequence). Trimming shortened V by 0 bases and J by 6 bases, and 19 bases separated the two germline ends. CDR3 in DNA: TGTGCCAGCAGCCAAGATTCGGGAACGCTTCGTCGGGATACGCAGTATTTT. Protein sequence: CASSQDSGTLRRDTQYF.

This clone was observed once. This chain uses TRBV6-5 with TRBJ1-2; D gene uncertain. Germline V CDR1 and CDR2: MNHEY, SVGAGI. V lost 4 bases, J lost 2 bases, and 8 bases lay in between. This CDR3 spans 13 amino acids. CDR3: CASSFTRNYGYTF. The DNA of the CDR3 is TGTGCCAGCAGTTTCACAAGGAACTATGGCTACACCTTC.